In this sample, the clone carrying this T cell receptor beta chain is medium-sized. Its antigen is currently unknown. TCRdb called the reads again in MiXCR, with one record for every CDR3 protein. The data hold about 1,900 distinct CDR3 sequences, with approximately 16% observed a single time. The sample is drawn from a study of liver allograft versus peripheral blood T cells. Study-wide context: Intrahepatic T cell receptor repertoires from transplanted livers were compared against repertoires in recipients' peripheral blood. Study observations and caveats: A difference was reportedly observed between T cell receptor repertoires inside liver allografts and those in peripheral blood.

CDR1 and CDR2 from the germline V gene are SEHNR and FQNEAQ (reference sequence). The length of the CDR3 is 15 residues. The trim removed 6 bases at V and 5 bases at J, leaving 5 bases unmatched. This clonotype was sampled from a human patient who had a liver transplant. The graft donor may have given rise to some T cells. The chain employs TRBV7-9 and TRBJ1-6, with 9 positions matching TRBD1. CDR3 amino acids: CASRSGDRDNSPLHF. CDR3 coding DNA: TGTGCCAGCAGGAGTGGGGACAGGGATAATTCACCCCTCCACTTT.